These 2 T cell receptor beta chains came from one sample sequenced in a study of tumor-infiltrating lymphocytes in primary liver carcinoma. From around 0.5 ug of total RNA, TCR beta-specific cDNA was reverse-transcribed using a constant-region primer. Slightly modified ARM-PCR served as the procedure for the TCR beta libraries. These libraries came from three rounds of nested multiplex PCR. Amplification in the first two PCR rounds was performed using TRBV1-TRBV30 forward primers and a C-beta reverse primer for 9 to 11 cycles each. Each CDR3 protein is one row after TCRdb ran MiXCR on the multiplex PCR reads. Found here are 330,000 or so distinct CDR3 sequences, 65% of them singletons; the top ten hold about 6%. The authors took blood RNA from unsorted whole blood and also extracted germline DNA. The specimen sequenced was peripheral blood. These receptors were obtained from a man aged 40-50 years with primary liver carcinoma and hepatitis B virus infection.

About this clonotype itself: The junction and the germline gene differ at one end; a read error may be behind it. The chain employs TRBV2 and TRBJ2-2; D perhaps matches TRBD2 (5 bases). The CDR3 loop spans 16 amino acids. The V gene's germline CDR1 is SNHLY and CDR2 FYNNEI. The CDR3 DNA is TGTGCCAGCAGTGAAGGGCTAGCTTGGATCACCGGGGAGATGTTTTTT. Its protein is CASSEGLAWITGEMFF.

The rearrangement uses TRBV9 and TRBJ2-1, with D maybe TRBD2 (6 bases). CDR1 is SGDLS and CDR2 is YYNGEE in the germline V gene. V dropped 3 bases and J dropped 6 bases, with 13 bases sitting between them. The CDR3 contains 14 residues. This CDR3 reads CASSEAAGLNEQFF. CDR3 DNA: TGTGCCAGCAGCGAGGCGGCGGGACTCAATGAGCAGTTCTTC.